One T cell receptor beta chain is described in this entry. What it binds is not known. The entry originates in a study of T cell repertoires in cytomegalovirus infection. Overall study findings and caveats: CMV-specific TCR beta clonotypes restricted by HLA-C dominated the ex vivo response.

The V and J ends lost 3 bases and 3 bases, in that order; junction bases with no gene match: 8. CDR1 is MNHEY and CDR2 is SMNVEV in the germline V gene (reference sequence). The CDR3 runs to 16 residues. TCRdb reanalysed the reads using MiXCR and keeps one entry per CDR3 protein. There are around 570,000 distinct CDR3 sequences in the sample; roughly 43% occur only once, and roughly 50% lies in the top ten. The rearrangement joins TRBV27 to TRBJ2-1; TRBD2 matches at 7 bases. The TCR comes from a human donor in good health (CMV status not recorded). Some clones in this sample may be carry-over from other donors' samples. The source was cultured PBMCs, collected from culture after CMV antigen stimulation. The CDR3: CASSFSGGGVYNEQFF. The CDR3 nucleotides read TGTGCCAGCAGTTTCTCCGGTGGGGGGGTCTACAATGAGCAGTTCTTC.